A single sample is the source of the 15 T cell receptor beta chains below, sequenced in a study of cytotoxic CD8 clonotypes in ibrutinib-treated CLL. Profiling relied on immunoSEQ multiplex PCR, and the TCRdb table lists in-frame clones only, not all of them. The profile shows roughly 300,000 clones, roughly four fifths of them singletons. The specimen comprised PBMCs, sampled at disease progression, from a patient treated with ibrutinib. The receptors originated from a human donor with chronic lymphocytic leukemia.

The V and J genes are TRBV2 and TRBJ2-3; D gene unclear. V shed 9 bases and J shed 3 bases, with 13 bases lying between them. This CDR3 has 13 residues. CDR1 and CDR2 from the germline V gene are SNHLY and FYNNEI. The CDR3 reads CARGPLATDTQYF. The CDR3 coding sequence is TGTGCCAGAGGGCCCCTCGCGACAGATACGCAGTATTTT.

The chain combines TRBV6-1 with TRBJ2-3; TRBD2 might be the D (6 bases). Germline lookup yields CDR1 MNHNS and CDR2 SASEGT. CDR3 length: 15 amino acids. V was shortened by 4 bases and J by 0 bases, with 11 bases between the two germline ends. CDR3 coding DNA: TGTGCCAGCAGTGTTTGGGACTTCAGCACAGATACGCAGTATTTT. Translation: CASSVWDFSTDTQYF.

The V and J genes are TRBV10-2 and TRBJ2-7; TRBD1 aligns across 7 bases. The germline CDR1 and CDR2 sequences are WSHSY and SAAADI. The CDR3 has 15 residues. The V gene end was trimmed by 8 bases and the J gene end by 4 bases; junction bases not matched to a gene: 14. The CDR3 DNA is TGCGCCAGCCCGGAAGCGACAGGGTTCACGTACGAGCAGTACTTC. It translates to CASPEATGFTYEQYF.

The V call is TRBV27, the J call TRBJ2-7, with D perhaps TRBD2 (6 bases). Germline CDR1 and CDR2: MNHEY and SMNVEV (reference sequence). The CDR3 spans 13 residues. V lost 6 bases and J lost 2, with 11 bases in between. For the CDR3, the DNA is TGTGCCAGCAGGGATCGGGGGACCTACGAGCAGTACTTC. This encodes CASRDRGTYEQYF.

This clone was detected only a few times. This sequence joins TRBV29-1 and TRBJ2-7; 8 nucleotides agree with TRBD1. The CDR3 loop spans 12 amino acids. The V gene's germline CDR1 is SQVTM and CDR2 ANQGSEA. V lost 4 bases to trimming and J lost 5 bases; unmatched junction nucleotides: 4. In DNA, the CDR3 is TGCAGCGTTGTACAGGGGGTCGACGAGCAGTACTTC. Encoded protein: CSVVQGVDEQYF.

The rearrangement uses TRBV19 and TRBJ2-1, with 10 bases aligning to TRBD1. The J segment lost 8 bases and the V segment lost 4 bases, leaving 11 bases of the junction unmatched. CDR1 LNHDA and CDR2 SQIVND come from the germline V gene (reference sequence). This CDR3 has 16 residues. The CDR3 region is CASSTWGQGIFDEQFF. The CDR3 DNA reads TGTGCCAGTAGTACGTGGGGACAGGGGATCTTCGATGAGCAGTTCTTC.

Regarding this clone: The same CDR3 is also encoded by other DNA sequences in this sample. The CDR3 DNA follows: TGCAGCGTTGTCGCAGGGAGCTCCTACGAGCAGTACTTC. Translating gives CSVVAGSSYEQYF. This rearrangement joins TRBV29-1 to TRBJ2-7; perhaps D is TRBD1 or TRBD2 (5 bases each). The V gene lost 4 bases and the J gene lost 0 bases, with 10 bases spanning the gap. There are 13 residues in the CDR3. Germline V gene sequence: CDR1 SQVTM, CDR2 ANQGSEA.

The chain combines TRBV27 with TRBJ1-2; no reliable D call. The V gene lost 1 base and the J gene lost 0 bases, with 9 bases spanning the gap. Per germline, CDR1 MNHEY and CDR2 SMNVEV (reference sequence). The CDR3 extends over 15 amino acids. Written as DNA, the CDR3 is TGTGCCAGCAGTTTATTGGCAGGCGCTAACTATGGCTACACCTTC. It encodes CASSLLAGANYGYTF.

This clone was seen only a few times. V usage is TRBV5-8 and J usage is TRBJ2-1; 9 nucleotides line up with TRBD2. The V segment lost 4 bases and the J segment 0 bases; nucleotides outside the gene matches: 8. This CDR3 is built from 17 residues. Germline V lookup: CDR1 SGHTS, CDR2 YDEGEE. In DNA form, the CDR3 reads TGTGCCAGCAGCCACGGCCTACTAGCGGGCTCCTACAATGAGCAGTTCTTC. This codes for CASSHGLLAGSYNEQFF. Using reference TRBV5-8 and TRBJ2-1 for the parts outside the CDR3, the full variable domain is EAGVTQSPTHLIKTRGQQATLRCSPISGHTSVYWYQQALGLGLQFLLWYDEGEERNRGNFPPRFSGRQFPNYSSELNVNALELEDSALYLCASSHGLLAGSYNEQFFGPGTRLTVL.

The CDR3 protein is CASSPIGGGGYTF. The CDR3 coding sequence is TGTGCCAGCAGCCCAATTGGTGGGGGTGGCTACACCTTC. The J gene is TRBJ1-2, the V gene TRBV7-2, with TRBD1 as a possible D gene (5 bases). This CDR3 has 13 amino acids. Germline CDR1 reads SGHTA; CDR2 reads FQGNSA. The germline V and J ends were trimmed by 5 bases and 7 bases, with 14 bases remaining between them.

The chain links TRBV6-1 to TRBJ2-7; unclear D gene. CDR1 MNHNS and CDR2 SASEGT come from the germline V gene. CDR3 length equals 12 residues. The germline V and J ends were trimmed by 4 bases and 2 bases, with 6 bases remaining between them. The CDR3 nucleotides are TGTGCCAGCAGTGTCCCCCCCTACGAGCAGTACTTC. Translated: CASSVPPYEQYF.

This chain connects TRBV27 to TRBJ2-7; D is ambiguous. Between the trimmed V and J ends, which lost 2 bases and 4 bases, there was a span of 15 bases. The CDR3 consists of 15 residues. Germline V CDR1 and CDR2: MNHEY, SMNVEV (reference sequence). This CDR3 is CASSLLGGRRYEQYF. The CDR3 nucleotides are TGTGCCAGCAGTTTACTCGGTGGGCGACGTTACGAGCAGTACTTC.

The CDR3: CASSIRQGSDTGELFF. CDR3 coding DNA: TGTGCCAGCAGCATTCGACAGGGGTCTGACACCGGGGAGCTGTTTTTT. This chain links TRBV7-6 with TRBJ2-2; TRBD1 agrees at 8 bases. The V gene's germline CDR1 is SGHVS and CDR2 FNYEAQ. Trimming cost V 5 bases and J 3 bases; bases outside gene matches: 8. The CDR3 length is 16 residues.

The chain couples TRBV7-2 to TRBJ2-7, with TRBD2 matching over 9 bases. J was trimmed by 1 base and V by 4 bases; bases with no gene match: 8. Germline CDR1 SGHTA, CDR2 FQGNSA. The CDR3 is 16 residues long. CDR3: CASSSIRSGGSYEQYF. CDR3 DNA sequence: TGTGCCAGCAGCTCCATTCGTAGCGGGGGATCCTACGAGCAGTACTTC.

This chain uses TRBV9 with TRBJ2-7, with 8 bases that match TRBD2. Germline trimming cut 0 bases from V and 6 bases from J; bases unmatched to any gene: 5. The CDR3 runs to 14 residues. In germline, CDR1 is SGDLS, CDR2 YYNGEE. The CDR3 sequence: CASSVVAGGVEQYF. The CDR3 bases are TGTGCCAGCAGCGTAGTGGCGGGGGGCGTCGAGCAGTACTTC.